The TCR beta chain described here comes from a study of spatial heterogeneity in lung cancer. Study in general: Each time, sequencing found more beta-chain sequences than alpha-chain sequences.

This clonotype was seen only a few times. Its antigen is undetermined. Trimming removed 2 bases from V and 2 bases from J, with 6 bases in between. The CDR3 length is 12 residues. Germline V CDR1 and CDR2: DFQATT, SNEGSKA (reference sequence). TCR cDNA molecules each carried a unique molecular identifier. Each CDR3 protein gets one entry after TCRdb re-called the 5' RACE reads with MiXCR. The sample has approximately 40,000 distinct CDR3 sequences; 4% to 6% are singletons. Study-level findings and limits: Compared with follow-up, resection was when ubiquitous expanded tumor TCRs appeared in blood more.

Specified time point: sample taken at primary tumor resection. No cell sorting; template was whole RNA from tumor, lung tissue or PBMC. The input for sequencing was PBMCs, taken at surgery. V and J are TRBV20-1 and TRBJ1-2; unclear D gene. The sequence came from a female donor with early-stage non-small cell lung cancer. The chain's CDR3 is CSARNQNYGYTF. The CDR3, as DNA: TGCAGTGCTAGAAACCAGAACTATGGCTACACCTTC.